Listed below are T cell receptor beta chains from one sample, sequenced in a study of T-cell memory formation after mild COVID-19. Each CDR3 protein gets one entry after TCRdb re-called the 5' RACE reads with MiXCR. The table lists around 390,000 distinct CDR3 sequences, about 16% of them singletons. The sequenced material came from PBMCs or a T cell subset sorted from them (not recorded which). The receptors shown here come from a man between 18 and 29 years old who had mild COVID-19 (a few samples of this study predate the infection). Cell type and time point are not known. Both conserved end residues are part of each CDR3. A D gene is named only where the DNA matches it firmly. Clone sizes are given selectively: once, few, many, or a class where the clone is expanded.

abundance	v_gene	d_gene	j_gene	CDR3nt	CDR3aa
few	TRBV6-5	NA	TRBJ2-7	TGTGCCAGCAGTTACTCGAGACAGTTCCACGAGCAGTACTTC	CASSYSRQFHEQYF
NA	TRBV5-8	TRBD1	TRBJ2-5	TGTGCCAGCAGCCCGTACAGGGGGCGAGAGACCCAGTACTTC	CASSPYRGRETQYF
few	TRBV20-1	NA	TRBJ1-1	TGCAGTGCTGGAGTACAGGGTATAATCGCTGAAGCTTTCTTT	CSAGVQGIIAEAFF
few	TRBV11-2	NA	TRBJ2-2	TGTGCCAGCAGCCTAGGGACTTTTGTCGCGACCGGGGAGCTGTTTTTT	CASSLGTFVATGELFF
few	TRBV11-2	TRBD1	TRBJ2-1	TGTGCCAGCAGCCAGGGGGTAGGGGATGAGCAGTTCTTC	CASSQGVGDEQFF
NA	TRBV7-9	NA	TRBJ2-2	TGTGCCAGCAGGCCAGCCCATACCGCGAACACCGGGGAGCTGTTTTTT	CASRPAHTANTGELFF
NA	TRBV7-2	NA	TRBJ1-2	TGTGCCAGCAGCTTAAGTCAGGGGATTTATGGCTACACCTTC	CASSLSQGIYGYTF
NA	TRBV4-2	NA	TRBJ2-5	TGTGCCAGCAGCCAATCCAGGACCCCTGGGGAGACCCAGTACTTC	CASSQSRTPGETQYF
NA	TRBV6-6	TRBD1	TRBJ2-2	TGTGCCAGCAGTTACAGGGGGCCTACCGGGGAGCTGTTTTTT	CASSYRGPTGELFF
many	TRBV5-1	NA	TRBJ2-2	TGCGCCAGCAGCTCCCGGGGGGCGCCGAACACCGGGGAGCTGTTTTTT	CASSSRGAPNTGELFF
NA	TRBV20-1	NA	TRBJ1-5	TGCAGTGCCCCCGGGGAGAGCAATCAGCCCCAGCATTTT	CSAPGESNQPQHF
NA	TRBV5-1	TRBD1	TRBJ2-3	TGCGCCAGCGCGCAGGGGGCCTCAGATACGCAGTATTTT	CASAQGASDTQYF
NA	TRBV7-8	NA	TRBJ1-1	TGTGCCAGCAGCCTGATCTCTAACTTCCAAGCTTTCTTT	CASSLISNFQAFF
many	TRBV5-1	NA	TRBJ1-6	TGCGCCAGCAGCTTGGAACAGCCCGGATCACCCCTCCACTTT	CASSLEQPGSPLHF
few	TRBV12-3/TRBV12-4	NA	TRBJ1-2	TGTGCCAGCAATTCCGCCCAGTCTAACTATGGCTACACCTTC	CASNSAQSNYGYTF
NA	TRBV5-1	NA	TRBJ1-6	TGCGCCAGCAGCTTCCGCCAGGGCGGTTCACCCCTCCACTTT	CASSFRQGGSPLHF
NA	TRBV12-3/TRBV12-4	NA	TRBJ2-5	TGTGCCAGCAGTTTGGGTGACCTGGAGACCCAGTACTTC	CASSLGDLETQYF